This T cell receptor beta chain was profiled in a study of PD-1 blockade in mismatch repair-deficient tumors. Every patient had mismatch repair deficiency by PCR or immunohistochemistry. V was shortened by 2 bases and J by 0 bases, with 5 bases between the two germline ends. Germline loops: CDR1 MNHEY, CDR2 SMNVEV (reference sequence). This CDR3 has 14 amino acids. The method was immunoSEQ multiplex PCR; TCRdb's version includes in-frame clones alone and lacks a portion of them. The sample has approximately 38,000 clones; roughly 80% are singletons. The genes are TRBV27 and TRBJ1-5; D might be TRBD1 (5 bases). Sequencing was performed on peripheral blood, taken 4 weeks after starting pembrolizumab. This TCR was sampled from an adult with mismatch repair-deficient cancer. The CDR3 is CASSLGGSNQPQHF. DNA for the CDR3: TGTGCCAGCAGTTTAGGGGGTAGCAATCAGCCCCAGCATTTT.